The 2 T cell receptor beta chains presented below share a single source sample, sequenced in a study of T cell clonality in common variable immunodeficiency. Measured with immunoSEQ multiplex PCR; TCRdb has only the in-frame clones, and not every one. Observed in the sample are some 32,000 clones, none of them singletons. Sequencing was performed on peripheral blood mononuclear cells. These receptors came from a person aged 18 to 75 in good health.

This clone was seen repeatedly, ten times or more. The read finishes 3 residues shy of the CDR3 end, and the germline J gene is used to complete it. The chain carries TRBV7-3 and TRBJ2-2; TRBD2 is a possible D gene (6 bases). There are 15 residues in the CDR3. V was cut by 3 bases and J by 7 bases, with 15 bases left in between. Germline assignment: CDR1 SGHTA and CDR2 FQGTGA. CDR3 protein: CASSLGGGSGGELFF. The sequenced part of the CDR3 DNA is TGTGCCAGCAGCTTGGGTGGTGGTAGCGGCGGGGAG.

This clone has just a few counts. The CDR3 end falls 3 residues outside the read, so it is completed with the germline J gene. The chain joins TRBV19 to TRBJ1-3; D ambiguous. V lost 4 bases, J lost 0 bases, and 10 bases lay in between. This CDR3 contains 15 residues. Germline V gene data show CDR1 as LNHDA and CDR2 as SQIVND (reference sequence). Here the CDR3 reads CASSTGHHSGNTIYF. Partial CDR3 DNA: TGTGCCAGTAGTACTGGGCACCACTCTGGAAACACC.